This entry describes one TCR beta chain. Antigen specificity is unknown. This specimen comes from a study of blood T cells in healthy people across ages. Study results and limitations: In long-lived donors, naive CD4+ cell counts and diversity exceeded those of aged donors.

Through a sample-barcoded 5' primer and a J-beta primer mix, a second PCR was run for 7 to 11 cycles. MiXCR was run by TCRdb on the 5' RACE reads, yielding one entry per CDR3 protein. The sample carries around 650,000 distinct CDR3 sequences, around 41% recorded once. Healthy individuals of Caucasian origin from Russia, aged 6 to 90, served as donors. Extracted total RNA amounted to at least 6 micrograms for each sample. CDR3 size: 14 residues. V gave up 6 bases and J gave up 4 bases, with 14 bases separating them. Sample: blood. The TCR was taken from a man aged 80 or over in good health. The V gene is TRBV12-3 or TRBV12-4, the J gene TRBJ2-3, with D possibly being TRBD1 or TRBD2 (5 bases each). The CDR3 DNA sequence: TGTGCCAGCAGCCGGGACGCGCCCGCAGATACGCAGTATTTT. Protein sequence: CASSRDAPADTQYF.